This record looks at one T cell receptor (beta chain) sequence and its context. Its specificity is unknown. The TCR cDNA carried a universal primer site and UMIs from 5'RACE template switching. TCRdb re-called the 5' RACE reads with MiXCR, one entry per CDR3 protein. The sample contains some 550,000 distinct CDR3 sequences, approximately 21% of which appear only once. This specimen belongs to a study of T cells after yellow fever vaccination. Study details: Some fractions had low cell numbers, and these were prepared with SMART-Seq v4 Ultra Low Input.

General study results and limits: The bulk population could contribute abundant contaminating clonotypes to FACS-sorted repertoires. The study re-detected most primary-vaccination clones after the booster (about 96% CD4, roughly 88% CD8).

This TCR was sampled from a young man who received the YFV17D yellow fever vaccine. Here the sequenced sample was PBMCs, taken 15 days after the yellow fever booster vaccination.

CDR3 nucleotide sequence: TGTGCCAGCAGTGAGGGCGGGAACGCCAAAAACATTCAGTACTTC. It yields the protein CASSEGGNAKNIQYF. The chain recombines TRBV6-1 with TRBJ2-4; weak D call: TRBD2 (6 bases). CDR1 is MNHNS, CDR2 SASEGT, per germline. Trimming removed 3 bases from V and 1 base from J, with 10 bases in between. This CDR3 spans 15 amino acids.